The text below deals with one T cell receptor beta chain. What it recognizes is unknown. These data belong to a study of identical twins. The study's findings and limits: Zero-insertion analyses might be partly confounded by invariant T cells like MAIT and iNKT. Models came in too low on out-of-frame TCR alpha sharing in monozygotic twins. A cross-sectional statistical analysis, not follow-up of the same donors, supported the conclusions.

The authors used template switching to add a universal primer site and gave cDNA unique molecular identifiers. MiXCR, run by TCRdb on the 5' RACE reads, gives a single entry per CDR3 protein. This repertoire shows approximately 700,000 distinct CDR3 sequences, around 6.1% found once; its top ten account for roughly 1.6%. V lost 0 bases and J 0 bases, leaving 11 bases between the germline ends. The CDR3 has 16 residues. CDR1 and CDR2 from the germline V gene are SEHNR and FQNEAQ (reference sequence). This rearrangement joins TRBV7-9 to TRBJ1-1, with a tentative D call TRBD1 (6 bases). The clonotype comes from a man in his late teens or twenties in good health. The specimen was naive T cells sorted from blood. CDR3 amino acids: CASSLAGTLMNTEAFF. The CDR3 DNA reads TGTGCCAGCAGCTTAGCGGGGACACTCATGAACACTGAAGCTTTCTTT. The entire variable domain, with the rest obtained from reference TRBV7-9 and TRBJ1-1, is as follows: DTGVSQNPRHKITKRGQNVTFRCDPISEHNRLYWYRQTLGQGPEFLTYFQNEAQLEKSRLLSDRFSAERPKGSFSTLEIQRTEQGDSAMYLCASSLAGTLMNTEAFFGQGTRLTVV.